These T cell receptor beta chains were read from a single sample in a study of shared T cell receptors in the human thymus. Clones were read by immunoSEQ multiplex PCR, and TCRdb kept only the in-frame ones, dropping some. The sample yields about 710,000 clones, more than 70% seen once. These same records also appear under a second study, on human thymus T cells.

The sample consisted of thymocytes. The receptors shown here come from a boy in the first two years of life with a congenital heart defect. Both conserved end residues are part of each CDR3. A D gene is named only where the DNA matches it firmly. Clone sizes are given selectively: once, few, many, or a class where the clone is expanded.

v_gene,abundance,j_gene,d_gene,CDR3nt,CDR3aa
TRBV28,-,TRBJ1-3,-,TGTGCCAGCAGTTTACTCGGACTCACCATCTCTGGAAACACCATATATTTT,CASSLLGLTISGNTIYF
TRBV12-5,-,TRBJ2-7,TRBD2,TGTGCTAGTGGTTTGGACCTTCTAGCGGGAGTTTCCTACGAGCAGTACTTC,CASGLDLLAGVSYEQYF
TRBV28,-,TRBJ2-7,-,TGTGCCACCCGGTCTCTCTACGAGCAGTACTTC,CATRSLYEQYF
TRBV20-1,-,TRBJ2-1,-,TGCAGTGCTACACGCCGAGGTGAGCAGTTCTTC,CSATRRGEQFF
TRBV28,-,TRBJ1-2,-,TGTGCCAGCAGGGGGGAGGAAGTCTATGGCTACACCTTC,CASRGEEVYGYTF
TRBV5-4,-,TRBJ2-2,-,TGTGCCAGCAGCTTGGCAGGGCCCGGGGAGCTGTTTTTT,CASSLAGPGELFF
TRBV6-5,-,TRBJ2-3,-,TGTGCCAGCAGTTACGCGGGGCGCACAGATACGCAGTATTTT,CASSYAGRTDTQYF
TRBV6-4,-,TRBJ2-7,-,TGTGCCGACCGGCCGGGAAGGGGGAACTACGAGCAGTACTTC,CADRPGRGNYEQYF
TRBV20-1,once,TRBJ1-2,-,TGCAGTGCTAGACCCGATGGCTACACCTTC,CSARPDGYTF
TRBV30,-,TRBJ2-7,-,TGTGCCTGGCGGGGGGCTCTTCCCTCCTACGAGCAGTACTTC,CAWRGALPSYEQYF
TRBV14,-,TRBJ2-1,TRBD2,TGTGCCAGCAGCCAAGAGGGAGCGGGAGCTTACAATGAGCAGTTCTTC,CASSQEGAGAYNEQFF
TRBV14,-,TRBJ2-7,-,TGTGCCAGCAGCCAGGCGGCCGGGACAAGCCGTCGCGAGCAGTACTTC,CASSQAAGTSRREQYF
TRBV5-6,-,TRBJ2-3,-,TGTGCCAGCAGCCTAAGACAGTCTATAGATACGCAGTATTTT,CASSLRQSIDTQYF
TRBV2,once,TRBJ1-1,-,TGTGCCAGCAGTGAAGGTAACAGGGATAACACTGAAGCTTTCTTT,CASSEGNRDNTEAFF
TRBV6-1,-,TRBJ1-2,-,TGTGCCAGCATTAAGGGAGCGCGCTATGAAGGCTACACCTTC,CASIKGARYEGYTF
TRBV28,-,TRBJ2-7,TRBD1,TGTGCCAGCAGTTTATGCGTGGGGACAGGGAATGACTACGAGCAGTACTTC,CASSLCVGTGNDYEQYF
TRBV5-6,-,TRBJ1-1,TRBD1,TGTGCCAGCAGCTTGGAGGGACAGTTTATTATTGAAGCTTTCTTT,CASSLEGQFIIEAFF
TRBV28,-,TRBJ2-3,TRBD1,TGTGCCAGCAGTTCCGGGACAGGGTATTCAGATACGCAGTATTTT,CASSSGTGYSDTQYF
TRBV15,-,TRBJ2-7,TRBD2,TGTGCCACCAGCGCCGGGTTCGAGCGGGGGGCCCCTGGGGAGCAGTACTTC,CATSAGFERGAPGEQYF
TRBV6-6,-,TRBJ2-7,TRBD2,TGTGCCAGCAGTTACTCAAGCGGGACTGCCCCCTACGAGCAGTACTTC,CASSYSSGTAPYEQYF
TRBV6-6,-,TRBJ1-2,-,TGTGCCAGCAGTAACCCCGGGACTTACAACTATGGCTACACCTTC,CASSNPGTYNYGYTF
TRBV14,-,TRBJ2-4,TRBD1,TGTGCCAGCAGCCAACATTCGGACAGGGGTTTGTCGACCAAAAACATTCAGTACTTC,CASSQHSDRGLSTKNIQYF
TRBV6-5,-,TRBJ1-2,TRBD1,TGTGCCAGCAATTTACAGGGGGCTCACCACTATGGCTACACCTTC,CASNLQGAHHYGYTF
TRBV27,-,TRBJ2-1,TRBD2,TGTGCCAGCAGTTCGCTGGCGGGAGATACCTACAATGAGCAGTTCTTC,CASSSLAGDTYNEQFF
TRBV5-8,-,TRBJ1-3,-,TGTGCCAGCAGCTGGAGGGTAGCAGGAAACACCATATATTTT,CASSWRVAGNTIYF
TRBV18,once,TRBJ2-2,TRBD1,TGTGCCAGCTCACCACCGGTCTGGACAGGGGATCTCACCGGGGAGCTGTTTTTT,CASSPPVWTGDLTGELFF
TRBV7-9,-,TRBJ1-2,-,TGTGCCAGCAGCTTTAAGCAGGGGACCCTAGGCTACACCTTC,CASSFKQGTLGYTF
TRBV4-3,few,TRBJ1-3,-,TGCGCCAGCAGCCAAGATACCCCAGGGCAGAGAGGTGGAAACACCATATATTTT,CASSQDTPGQRGGNTIYF
TRBV27,-,TRBJ2-7,-,TGTGCCAGCAGTTTATCGCGCGACGGGAGCTACGAGCAGTACTTC,CASSLSRDGSYEQYF
TRBV7-2,-,TRBJ2-7,-,TGTGCCAGCAGCGGAAAGGACTACCCATACCCCTACGAGCAGTACTTC,CASSGKDYPYPYEQYF
TRBV7-3,-,TRBJ2-3,-,TGTGCCAGCAGCTTGGAGGGGCAGACAGATACAGATACGCAGTATTTT,CASSLEGQTDTDTQYF
TRBV10-1,-,TRBJ2-7,TRBD2,TGCGCCAGCAGCAATACTAGCGGGAGGATCTACGAGCAGTACTTC,CASSNTSGRIYEQYF
TRBV4-2,-,TRBJ2-7,TRBD1,TGTGCCAGCAGCCCGATCCGGGACAGGGTCTACGAGCAGTACTTC,CASSPIRDRVYEQYF
TRBV5-5,-,TRBJ2-7,-,TGTGCCAGCACCATAGTAATTGGCGGAGTTATCTACGAGCAGTACTTC,CASTIVIGGVIYEQYF
TRBV7-2,-,TRBJ2-1,TRBD2,TGTGCCAGCAGCTTTGCGGGAGGGCCGAGTAATGAGCAGTTCTTC,CASSFAGGPSNEQFF
TRBV5-6,-,TRBJ2-7,TRBD2,TGTGCCAGCAGCATCCGGCGGGGGGGCGAGCAGTACTTC,CASSIRRGGEQYF
TRBV18,-,TRBJ2-1,TRBD1,TGTGCCAGCTCACCGGGGCCGGGACAGGCACCAAACTACAATGAGCAGTTCTTC,CASSPGPGQAPNYNEQFF
TRBV11-2,once,TRBJ2-7,TRBD2,TGTGCCAGCAGCCGCAGGACTAGCGGGAGCTCCTACGAGCAGTACTTC,CASSRRTSGSSYEQYF
TRBV5-1,-,TRBJ2-7,TRBD1,TGCGCCAGCAGCTTGGGGGGGGTCCGGGACAGGGGGCCCTCCTACGAGCAGTACTTC,CASSLGGVRDRGPSYEQYF
TRBV6-6,-,TRBJ2-7,TRBD1,TGTGCCAGCAGTCACCCGGGACAGGGGTCCTACGAGCAGTACTTC,CASSHPGQGSYEQYF
TRBV4-1,-,TRBJ1-2,-,TGCGCCAGCAGCCAAGAAGGAGGGTCTGGCTACACCTTC,CASSQEGGSGYTF
TRBV11-2,-,TRBJ2-7,-,TGTGCCAGCAGCTTAGTCTTAGCTTTACCCACTTCCGACCCGTACGAGCAGTACTTC,CASSLVLALPTSDPYEQYF
TRBV9,-,TRBJ2-7,-,TGTGCCAGCAGCGTAGAGGACAGACCCTTCCCACCCTACGAGCAGTACTTC,CASSVEDRPFPPYEQYF
TRBV5-1,-,TRBJ1-1,TRBD1,TGCGCCAGCAGCTTGGGGACAGGGGGCGAAGTGAACACTGAAGCTTTCTTT,CASSLGTGGEVNTEAFF
TRBV5-1,-,TRBJ2-7,-,TGCGCCAGCAGCAGGGACACCCCATACGAGCAGTACTTC,CASSRDTPYEQYF
TRBV27,-,TRBJ2-5,TRBD2,TGTGCCAGCAGTTTATCGTCTAGCGGGGCAGGGGAGACCCAGTACTTC,CASSLSSSGAGETQYF
TRBV27,-,TRBJ1-6,TRBD1,TGTGCCAGCAGTCCCCAATTGGACAGGGCAACCTATAATTCACCCCTCCACTTT,CASSPQLDRATYNSPLHF